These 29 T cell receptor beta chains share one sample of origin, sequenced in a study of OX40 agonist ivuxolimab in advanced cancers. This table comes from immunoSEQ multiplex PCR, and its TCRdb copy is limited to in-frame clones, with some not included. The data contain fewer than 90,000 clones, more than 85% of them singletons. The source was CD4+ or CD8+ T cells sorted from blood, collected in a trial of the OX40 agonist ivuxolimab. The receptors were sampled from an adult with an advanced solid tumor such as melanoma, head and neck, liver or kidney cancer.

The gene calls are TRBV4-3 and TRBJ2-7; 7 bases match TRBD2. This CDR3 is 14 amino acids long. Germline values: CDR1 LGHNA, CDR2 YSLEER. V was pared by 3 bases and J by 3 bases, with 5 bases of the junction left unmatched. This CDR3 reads CASSHGERDYEQYF. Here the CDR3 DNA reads TGCGCCAGCAGCCACGGAGAGCGGGACTACGAGCAGTACTTC.

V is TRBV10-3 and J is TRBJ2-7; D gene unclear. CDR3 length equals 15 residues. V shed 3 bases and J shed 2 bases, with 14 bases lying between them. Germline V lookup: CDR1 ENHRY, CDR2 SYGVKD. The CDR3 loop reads CAISDSDRRPYEQYF. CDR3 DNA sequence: TGTGCCATCAGTGACTCGGACCGACGACCCTACGAGCAGTACTTC.

The CDR3 protein is CASSYDRAPGWLFF. DNA of the CDR3: TGTGCCAGCAGCTATGACCGGGCCCCTGGGTGGCTGTTTTTT. The J gene is TRBJ2-2, the V gene TRBV7-9; D not resolved. CDR3 size: 14 residues. Germline CDR1 reads SEHNR; CDR2 reads FQNEAQ (reference sequence). Between the trimmed V and J ends, which lost 4 bases and 13 bases, there was a span of 19 bases.

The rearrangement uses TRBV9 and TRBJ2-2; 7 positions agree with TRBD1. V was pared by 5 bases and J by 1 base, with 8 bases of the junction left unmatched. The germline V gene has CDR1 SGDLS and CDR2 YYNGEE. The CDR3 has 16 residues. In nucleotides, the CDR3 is TGTGCCAGCAGACCCTCAGACAGGGAGAACACCGGGGAGCTGTTTTTT. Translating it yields CASRPSDRENTGELFF.

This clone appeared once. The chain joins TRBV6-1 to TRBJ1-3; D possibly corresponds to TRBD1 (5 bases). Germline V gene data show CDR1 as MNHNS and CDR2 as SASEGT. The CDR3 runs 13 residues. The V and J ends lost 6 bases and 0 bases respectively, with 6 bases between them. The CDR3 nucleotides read TGTGCCAGCAGCAGGGACTCTGGAAACACCATATATTTT. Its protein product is CASSRDSGNTIYF.

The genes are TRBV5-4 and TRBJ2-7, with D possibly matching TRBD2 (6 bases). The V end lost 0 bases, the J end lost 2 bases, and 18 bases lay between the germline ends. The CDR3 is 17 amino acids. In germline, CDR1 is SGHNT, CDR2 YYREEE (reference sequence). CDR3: CASSLGLASSLAYEQYF. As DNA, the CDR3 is TGTGCCAGCAGCTTGGGCCTAGCGTCAAGCTTAGCCTACGAGCAGTACTTC.

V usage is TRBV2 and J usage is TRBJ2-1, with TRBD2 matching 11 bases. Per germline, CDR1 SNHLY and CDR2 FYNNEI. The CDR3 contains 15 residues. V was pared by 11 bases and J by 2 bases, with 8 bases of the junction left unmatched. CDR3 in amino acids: CAGRTSGSAYNEQFF. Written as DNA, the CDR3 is TGTGCCGGGCGGACTAGCGGGTCCGCCTACAATGAGCAGTTCTTC.

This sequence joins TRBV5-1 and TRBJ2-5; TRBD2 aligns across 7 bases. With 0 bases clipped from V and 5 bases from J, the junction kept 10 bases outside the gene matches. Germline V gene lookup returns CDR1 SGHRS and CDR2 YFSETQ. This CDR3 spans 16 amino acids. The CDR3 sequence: CASSLGLPGREETQYF. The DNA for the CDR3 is TGCGCCAGCAGCTTGGGTTTGCCAGGGAGGGAGGAGACCCAGTACTTC.

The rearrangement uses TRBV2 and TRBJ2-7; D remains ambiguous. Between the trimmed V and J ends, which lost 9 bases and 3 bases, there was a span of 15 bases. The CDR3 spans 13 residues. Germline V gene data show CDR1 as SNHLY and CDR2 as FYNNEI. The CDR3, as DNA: TGTGCCAGTTCGACGGATTCAGGCTACGAGCAGTACTTC. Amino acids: CASSTDSGYEQYF.

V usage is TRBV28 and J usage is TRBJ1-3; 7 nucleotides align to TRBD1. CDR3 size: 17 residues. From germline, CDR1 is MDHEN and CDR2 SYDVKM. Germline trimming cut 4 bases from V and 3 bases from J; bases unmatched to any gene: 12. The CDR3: CASSSGSVTGNGNTIYF. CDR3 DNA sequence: TGTGCCAGCAGTTCCGGGTCTGTGACAGGGAATGGAAACACCATATATTTT.

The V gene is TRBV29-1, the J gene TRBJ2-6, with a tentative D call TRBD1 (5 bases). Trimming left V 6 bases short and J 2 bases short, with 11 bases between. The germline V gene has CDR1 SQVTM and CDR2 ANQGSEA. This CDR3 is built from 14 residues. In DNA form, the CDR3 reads TGCAGCGTCGCCCAGGGTACTGGGGCCAACGTCCTGACTTTC. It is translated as CSVAQGTGANVLTF.

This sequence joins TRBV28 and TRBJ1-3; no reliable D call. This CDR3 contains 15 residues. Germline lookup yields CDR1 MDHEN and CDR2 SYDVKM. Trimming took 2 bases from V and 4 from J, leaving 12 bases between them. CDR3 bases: TGTGCCAGCAGTTTACACCCTGTGGGGGGAAACACCATATATTTT. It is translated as CASSLHPVGGNTIYF. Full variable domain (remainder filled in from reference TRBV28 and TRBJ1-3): DVKVTQSSRYLVKRTGEKVFLECVQDMDHENMFWYRQDPGLGLRLIYFSYDVKMKEKGDIPEGYSVSREKKERFSLILESASTNQTSMYLCASSLHPVGGNTIYFGEGSWLTVV.

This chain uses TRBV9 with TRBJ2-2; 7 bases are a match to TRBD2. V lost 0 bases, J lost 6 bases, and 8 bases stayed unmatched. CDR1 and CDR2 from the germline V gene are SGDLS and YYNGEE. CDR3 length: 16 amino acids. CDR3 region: CASSVEGGRAPGELFF. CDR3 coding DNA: TGTGCCAGCAGCGTAGAAGGTGGGAGGGCCCCCGGGGAGCTGTTTTTT.

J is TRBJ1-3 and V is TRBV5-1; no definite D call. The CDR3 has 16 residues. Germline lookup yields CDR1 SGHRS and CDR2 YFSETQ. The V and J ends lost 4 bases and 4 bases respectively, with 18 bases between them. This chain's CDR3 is CASSPGLKSGGNTIYF. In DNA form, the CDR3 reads TGCGCCAGCAGCCCCGGACTCAAATCGGGCGGAAACACCATATATTTT.

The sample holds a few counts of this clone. The CDR3 DNA sequence: TGTGCCAGCAGCTCGGTCCCCGGCAGGGACACCGGGGAGCTGTTTTTT. Translation: CASSSVPGRDTGELFF. This chain links TRBV7-9 with TRBJ2-2; D is perhaps TRBD1 (5 bases). The germline V gene encodes CDR1 SEHNR and CDR2 FQNEAQ (reference sequence). V shed 4 bases and J shed 3 bases, with 15 bases lying between them. This CDR3 comprises 16 residues.

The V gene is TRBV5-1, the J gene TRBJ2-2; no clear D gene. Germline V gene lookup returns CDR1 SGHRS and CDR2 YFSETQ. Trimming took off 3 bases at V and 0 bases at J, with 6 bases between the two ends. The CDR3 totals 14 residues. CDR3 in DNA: TGCGCCAGCAGCTCGCATACGAACACCGGGGAGCTGTTTTTT. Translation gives CASSSHTNTGELFF. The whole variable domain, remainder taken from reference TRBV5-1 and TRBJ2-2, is KAGVTQTPRYLIKTRGQQVTLSCSPISGHRSVSWYQQTPGQGLQFLFEYFSETQRNKGNFPGRFSGRQFSNSRSEMNVSTLELGDSALYLCASSSHTNTGELFFGEGSRLTVL.

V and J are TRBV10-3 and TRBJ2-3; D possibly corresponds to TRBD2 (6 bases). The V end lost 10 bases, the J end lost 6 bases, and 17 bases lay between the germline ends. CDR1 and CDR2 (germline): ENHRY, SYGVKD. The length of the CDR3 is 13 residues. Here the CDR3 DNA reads TGTGCCACCTCGCCCATTGGAGGGGATACGCAGTATTTT. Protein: CATSPIGGDTQYF.

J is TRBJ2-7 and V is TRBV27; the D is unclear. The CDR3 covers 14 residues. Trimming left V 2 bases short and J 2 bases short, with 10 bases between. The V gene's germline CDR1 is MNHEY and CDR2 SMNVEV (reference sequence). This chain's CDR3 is CASSLMAATYEQYF. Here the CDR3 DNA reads TGTGCCAGCAGTTTAATGGCGGCAACCTACGAGCAGTACTTC.

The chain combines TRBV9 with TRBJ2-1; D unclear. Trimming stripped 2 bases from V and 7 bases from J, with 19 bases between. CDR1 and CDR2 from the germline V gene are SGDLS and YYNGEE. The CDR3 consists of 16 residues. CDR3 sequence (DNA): TGTGCCAGCAGCGTGGGAACTTTGCAAGCTTGGAATGAGCAGTTCTTC. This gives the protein CASSVGTLQAWNEQFF.

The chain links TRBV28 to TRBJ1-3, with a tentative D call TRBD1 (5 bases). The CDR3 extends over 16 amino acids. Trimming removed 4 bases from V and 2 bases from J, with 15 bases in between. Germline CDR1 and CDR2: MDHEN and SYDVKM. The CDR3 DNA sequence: TGTGCCAGCAGTTCTCTTCTGGGAGGGGCTGGAAACACCATATATTTT. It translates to CASSSLLGGAGNTIYF.

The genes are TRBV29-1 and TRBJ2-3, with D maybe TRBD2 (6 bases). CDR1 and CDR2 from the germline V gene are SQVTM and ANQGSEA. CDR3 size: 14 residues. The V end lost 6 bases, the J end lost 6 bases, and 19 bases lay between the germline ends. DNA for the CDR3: TGCAGCGTGGGCGGGACCCCCAAGGTGGATACGCAGTATTTT. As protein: CSVGGTPKVDTQYF.

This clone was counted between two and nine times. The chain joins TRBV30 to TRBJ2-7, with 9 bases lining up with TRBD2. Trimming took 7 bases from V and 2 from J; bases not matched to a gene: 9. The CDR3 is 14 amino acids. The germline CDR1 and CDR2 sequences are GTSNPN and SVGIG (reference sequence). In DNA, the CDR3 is TGTGCCTCTCGATTCGCGGGAGGGGCCTACGAGCAGTACTTC. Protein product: CASRFAGGAYEQYF.

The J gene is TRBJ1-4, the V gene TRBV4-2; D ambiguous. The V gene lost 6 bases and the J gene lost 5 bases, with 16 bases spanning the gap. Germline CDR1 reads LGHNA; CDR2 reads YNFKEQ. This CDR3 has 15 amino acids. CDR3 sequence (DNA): TGTGCCAGCAGTCCTAGCGGGTACTTAAATGAAAAACTGTTTTTT. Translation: CASSPSGYLNEKLFF.

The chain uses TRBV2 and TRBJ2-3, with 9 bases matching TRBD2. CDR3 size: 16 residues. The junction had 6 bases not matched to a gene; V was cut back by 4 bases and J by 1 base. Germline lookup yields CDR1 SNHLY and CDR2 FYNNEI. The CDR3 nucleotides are TGTGCCAGCAGTGGGGGTAGCGGGAGCCGCACAGATACGCAGTATTTT. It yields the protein CASSGGSGSRTDTQYF. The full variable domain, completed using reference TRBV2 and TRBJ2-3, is EPEVTQTPSHQVTQMGQEVILRCVPISNHLYFYWYRQILGQKVEFLVSFYNNEISEKSEIFDDQFSVERPDGSNFTLKIRSTKLEDSAMYFCASSGGSGSRTDTQYFGPGTRLTVL.

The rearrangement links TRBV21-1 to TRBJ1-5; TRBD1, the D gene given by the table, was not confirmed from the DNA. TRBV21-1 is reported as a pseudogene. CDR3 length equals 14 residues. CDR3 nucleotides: TGTGCCAGCAGCCAACAGGGTATCAATCAGCCCCAGCATTTT. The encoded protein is CASSQQGINQPQHF.

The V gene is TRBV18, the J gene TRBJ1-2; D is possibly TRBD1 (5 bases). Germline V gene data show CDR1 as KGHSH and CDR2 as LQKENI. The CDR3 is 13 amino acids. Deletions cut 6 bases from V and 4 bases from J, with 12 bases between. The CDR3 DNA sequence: TGTGCCAGCTCGACCGGGACGCCCTATGGCTACACCTTC. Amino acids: CASSTGTPYGYTF. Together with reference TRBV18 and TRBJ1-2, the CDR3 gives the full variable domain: NAGVMQNPRHLVRRRGQEARLRCSPMKGHSHVYWYRQLPEEGLKFMVYLQKENIIDESGMPKERFSAEFPKEGPSILRIQQVVRGDSAAYFCASSTGTPYGYTFGSGTRLTVV.

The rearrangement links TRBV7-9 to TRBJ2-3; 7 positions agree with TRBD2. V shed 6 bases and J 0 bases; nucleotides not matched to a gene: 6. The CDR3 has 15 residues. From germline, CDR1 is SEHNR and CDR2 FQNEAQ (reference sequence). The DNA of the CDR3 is TGTGCCAGCAGACCCACTAGCGCTAGCACAGATACGCAGTATTTT. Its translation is CASRPTSASTDTQYF.

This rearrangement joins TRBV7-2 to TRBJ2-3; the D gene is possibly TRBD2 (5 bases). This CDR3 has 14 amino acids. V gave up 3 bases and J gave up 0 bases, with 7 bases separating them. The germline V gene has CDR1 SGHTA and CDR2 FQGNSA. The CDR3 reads CASSFRGSTDTQYF. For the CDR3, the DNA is TGTGCCAGCAGCTTCCGCGGGAGCACAGATACGCAGTATTTT.

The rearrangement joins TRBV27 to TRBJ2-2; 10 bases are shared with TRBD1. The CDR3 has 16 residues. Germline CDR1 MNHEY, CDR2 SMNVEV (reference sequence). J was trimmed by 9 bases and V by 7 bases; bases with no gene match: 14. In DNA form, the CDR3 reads TGTGCCAGCAAAGAGTATGGGACAGGGGCGAGGAGGGAGCTGTTTTTT. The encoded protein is CASKEYGTGARRELFF.